These 30 T cell receptor beta chains were all obtained from the same sample, sequenced in a study of blood T cell repertoires in COVID-19. Assay: immunoSEQ multiplex PCR; the TCRdb copy retains only in-frame clones and omits some. The data hold a few hundred thousand clones, with 85% to 90% observed a single time. The sequenced sample consisted of PBMCs or T cells enriched from blood (not recorded which). The receptors were gathered from a man aged 25 to 40 who had recovered from COVID-19.

This rearrangement joins TRBV6-2 or TRBV6-3 to TRBJ2-7; D remains ambiguous. The CDR3 totals 15 residues. CDR1 and CDR2 from the germline V gene are MNHEY and SVGEGT. Trimming removed 3 bases at V and 0 bases at J, with 12 bases between. The DNA of the CDR3 is TGTGCCAGCAGTTATTGGCAGGCCAGCTCCTACGAGCAGTACTTC. Its translation: CASSYWQASSYEQYF.

This chain joins TRBV3-1 (or the pseudogene TRBV3-2) and TRBJ1-6; D unclear. Germline loops: CDR1 LGHDT, CDR2 YNNKEL (reference sequence). This CDR3 comprises 16 residues. With 6 bases removed from V and 0 bases from J, the gap between germline ends came to 12 bases. The DNA for the CDR3 is TGTGCCAGCAGAAAATCACAGAGCTCCTATAATTCACCCCTCCACTTT. Translating gives CASRKSQSSYNSPLHF.

The chain joins TRBV2 to TRBJ2-7; 7 bases fit TRBD2. The V and J ends lost 4 bases and 0 bases, in that order; junction bases with no gene match: 15. This CDR3 contains 18 residues. The germline CDR1 and CDR2 sequences are SNHLY and FYNNEI. CDR3 coding DNA: TGTGCCAGCAGTGTGCCCCCCCTCCTAGCGGAGAGCTCCTACGAGCAGTACTTC. As protein: CASSVPPLLAESSYEQYF. Filled out from reference TRBV2 and TRBJ2-7, the complete variable domain reads EPEVTQTPSHQVTQMGQEVILRCVPISNHLYFYWYRQILGQKVEFLVSFYNNEISEKSEIFDDQFSVERPDGSNFTLKIRSTKLEDSAMYFCASSVPPLLAESSYEQYFGPGTRLTVT.

The V and J genes are TRBV19 and TRBJ2-3; TRBD2 agrees at 8 bases. CDR3 size: 16 residues. Germline V CDR1 and CDR2: LNHDA, SQIVND (reference sequence). After removal of 5 bases from V and 6 bases from J, the junction contained 13 bases not matched to a gene. The CDR3 spells CASSAQRGGPGDTQYF. As DNA, the CDR3 is TGTGCCAGTAGTGCCCAACGGGGGGGCCCGGGCGATACGCAGTATTTT.

The V gene is TRBV2, the J gene TRBJ2-7; TRBD1 is a possible D gene (6 bases). V was clipped by 5 bases and J by 4 bases, with 9 bases between them. Germline assignment: CDR1 SNHLY and CDR2 FYNNEI. This CDR3 region has 12 residues. CDR3 amino acids: CASSLDSYEQYF. The CDR3 DNA reads TGTGCCAGCAGTTTGGACAGTTACGAGCAGTACTTC.

J is TRBJ1-5 and V is TRBV7-9, with TRBD1 identical over 7 bases. Germline V lookup: CDR1 SEHNR, CDR2 FQNEAQ (reference sequence). The CDR3 has 14 amino acids. With V trimmed by 5 bases and J by 5 bases, 6 bases remained unmatched. CDR3 loop: CASSHHTGDQPQHF. The CDR3 nucleotides are TGTGCCAGCAGCCACCATACAGGGGATCAGCCCCAGCATTTT.

V is TRBV28 and J is TRBJ2-7; the D gene is possibly TRBD1 (6 bases). CDR3 length: 13 residues. V lost 5 bases, J lost 4 bases, and 12 bases lay in between. Germline V gene sequence: CDR1 MDHEN, CDR2 SYDVKM. As DNA, the CDR3 is TGTGCCAGCAGTCACAGGGCAATATACGAGCAGTACTTC. It yields the protein CASSHRAIYEQYF.

This clone was recorded only once. The J gene is TRBJ1-2, the V gene TRBV6-5, with 7 bases lining up with TRBD1. This CDR3 is built from 15 residues. Per the germline V gene, CDR1 is MNHEY and CDR2 is SVGAGI. V shed 2 bases, J shed 8 bases, and the junction held 11 bases outside the gene matches. The DNA for the CDR3 is TGTGCCAGCAGTTACACGTCCGGGACAGTCATCGGCTACACCTTC. It specifies CASSYTSGTVIGYTF.

Only one count was recorded for this clone. V is TRBV24-1 and J is TRBJ2-3; a possible D gene is TRBD1 (8 bases). Trimming left V 4 bases short and J 4 bases short, with 14 bases between. The CDR3 runs 15 residues. Per germline, CDR1 KGHDR and CDR2 SFDVKD. The CDR3 sequence: CATSDRTGRADTQYF. CDR3 nucleotide sequence: TGTGCCACCAGTGACCGGACAGGGAGGGCAGATACGCAGTATTTT.

This clone appeared once. In nucleotides, the CDR3 is TGCAGCGTGACAGGGGCCACTAGGCCGAACACTGAAGCTTTCTTT. Protein: CSVTGATRPNTEAFF. The chain uses TRBV29-1 and TRBJ1-1, with 8 bases matching TRBD1. V lost 6 bases and J lost 1; bases outside the gene matches: 10. The CDR3 spans 15 residues. Germline V gene data show CDR1 as SQVTM and CDR2 as ANQGSEA.

This clone was counted a single time. J is TRBJ1-3 and V is TRBV6-5; 7 bases are shared with TRBD1. Germline lookup yields CDR1 MNHEY and CDR2 SVGAGI. This CDR3 has 14 amino acids. The trim removed 8 bases at V and 0 bases at J, leaving 4 bases unmatched. CDR3 in amino acids: CASRGQDSGNTIYF. CDR3 sequence (DNA): TGTGCCAGCCGAGGACAGGACTCTGGAAACACCATATATTTT.

V gene TRBV5-1 combines with J gene TRBJ1-2; TRBD1 matches 7 bases. This CDR3 comprises 12 residues. The J segment lost 6 bases and the V segment lost 5 bases, leaving 4 bases of the junction unmatched. The germline gives CDR1 SGHRS, CDR2 YFSETQ. As DNA, the CDR3 is TGCGCCAGCAGGGGACAGTTTGATGGCTACACCTTC. Its protein is CASRGQFDGYTF.

This chain uses TRBV28 with TRBJ2-7, with 8 bases lining up with TRBD1. This CDR3 has 15 residues. The junction had 6 bases not matched to a gene; V was cut back by 5 bases and J by 0 bases. Germline CDR1 is MDHEN and CDR2 is SYDVKM. CDR3 in DNA: TGTGCCAGCAGTACCAAAACAGGGGGCTCCTACGAGCAGTACTTC. Protein: CASSTKTGGSYEQYF.

The chain recombines TRBV5-6 with TRBJ2-1; D possibly corresponds to TRBD2 (5 bases). The CDR3 covers 12 residues. Germline loops: CDR1 SGHDT, CDR2 YYEEEE. V lost 4 bases and J lost 9, with 11 bases in between. This CDR3 reads CASSTLAGEQFF. As DNA, the CDR3 is TGTGCCAGCAGCACCCTAGCTGGTGAGCAGTTCTTC.

This clone was observed a handful of times. The chain links TRBV25-1 to TRBJ2-5; D remains unclear. The CDR3 loop spans 12 amino acids. With 6 bases removed from V and 5 bases from J, the gap between germline ends came to 10 bases. Germline-derived CDR1 and CDR2 are MGHDK and SYGVNS. The CDR3, as DNA: TGTGCCAGCAGGAGGTCTCGGGAGACCCAGTACTTC. Translating it yields CASRRSRETQYF. The full variable domain, in which reference TRBV25-1 and TRBJ2-5 provide the parts outside the CDR3, is EADIYQTPRYLVIGTGKKITLECSQTMGHDKMYWYQQDPGMELHLIHYSYGVNSTEKGDLSSESTVSRIRTEHFPLTLESARPSHTSQYLCASRRSRETQYFGPGTRLLVL.

A few counts support this clone. This chain uses TRBV6-2 or TRBV6-3 with TRBJ1-1, with D maybe TRBD1 (5 bases). Germline-derived CDR1 and CDR2 are MNHEY and SVGEGT. Trimming cost V 4 bases and J 5 bases, with 17 bases left between them. The CDR3 length is 15 residues. CDR3 amino acids: CASSSHRGSNTEAFF. CDR3 in DNA: TGTGCCAGCAGTTCACATCGGGGGAGTAATACTGAAGCTTTCTTT.

The rearrangement joins TRBV24-1 to TRBJ2-5, with TRBD1 as a possible D gene (6 bases). This CDR3 is built from 16 residues. From germline, CDR1 is KGHDR and CDR2 SFDVKD. Trimming cost V 7 bases and J 5 bases, with 22 bases left between them. The CDR3 DNA sequence: TGTGCCACCAGCAACAGGGAAACTGCGGGTAAGGAGACCCAGTACTTC. Translating it yields CATSNRETAGKETQYF.

The chain links TRBV3-1 (or the pseudogene TRBV3-2) to TRBJ2-2; D gene unclear. Germline assignment: CDR1 LGHDT and CDR2 YNNKEL (reference sequence). The length of the CDR3 is 14 residues. Deletions cut 5 bases from V and 4 bases from J, with 11 bases between. The CDR3 spells CASSFDTPTGELFF. The CDR3 DNA is TGTGCCAGCAGCTTTGACACCCCCACCGGGGAGCTGTTTTTT.

This clone was seen once. This same CDR3 is encoded by further DNA sequences in the sample. This sequence joins TRBV12-3 or TRBV12-4 and TRBJ2-2; no firm D call. Trimming cost V 4 bases and J 8 bases, with 2 bases left between them. This CDR3 comprises 10 residues. CDR3 region: CASSSGELFF. Here the CDR3 DNA reads TGTGCCAGCAGTTCAGGGGAGCTGTTTTTT.

The V call is TRBV28, the J call TRBJ1-2; possible D gene TRBD1, 5 bases. Germline-derived CDR1 and CDR2 are MDHEN and SYDVKM. The CDR3 is 13 residues long. Trimming removed 8 bases at V and 5 bases at J, with 15 bases between. CDR3 DNA sequence: TGTGCCAGCGGGACGGGGGAAAATTATGGCTACACCTTC. Translation: CASGTGENYGYTF.

The chain couples TRBV28 to TRBJ2-7, with D perhaps TRBD1 (5 bases). Per the germline V gene, CDR1 is MDHEN and CDR2 is SYDVKM. V was shortened by 3 bases and J by 0 bases, with 9 bases between the two germline ends. The CDR3 is 14 residues long. The CDR3 loop is CASSFQDNSYEQYF. The CDR3 DNA reads as TGTGCCAGCAGTTTCCAGGACAACTCCTACGAGCAGTACTTC.

This sequence joins TRBV11-3 and TRBJ1-2; 7 bases are shared with TRBD1. The CDR3 consists of 13 residues. In germline, CDR1 is SGHNT, CDR2 YENEEA. With 4 bases clipped from V and 3 bases from J, the junction kept 2 bases outside the gene matches. The CDR3 reads CASSWQGDYGYTF. Here the CDR3 DNA reads TGTGCCAGCAGCTGGCAGGGGGACTATGGCTACACCTTC.

The genes are TRBV19 and TRBJ2-1, with TRBD2 identical over 7 bases. The germline gives CDR1 LNHDA, CDR2 SQIVND (reference sequence). With V trimmed by 9 bases and J by 1 base, 6 bases remained unmatched. CDR3 size: 14 residues. In DNA form, the CDR3 reads TGTGCCAGCGCTTGGCGGGGGTCCTACAATGAGCAGTTCTTC. It codes for CASAWRGSYNEQFF.

J is TRBJ2-3 and V is TRBV11-3, with D perhaps matching TRBD2 (6 bases). CDR1 is SGHNT, CDR2 YENEEA, per germline. There are 15 residues in the CDR3. V was shortened by 5 bases and J by 5 bases, with 17 bases between the two germline ends. CDR3 in amino acids: CASSPGGSAGDTQYF. CDR3 DNA: TGTGCCAGCAGCCCCGGGGGTAGCGCGGGAGATACGCAGTATTTT.

V usage is TRBV19 and J usage is TRBJ1-1; TRBD1 matches at 7 bases. This CDR3 has 15 residues. In germline, CDR1 is LNHDA, CDR2 SQIVND (reference sequence). V trimming: 7 bases; J trimming: 3 bases; junction bases outside the gene matches: 11. The CDR3 reads CASNHRGRGDTEAFF. The CDR3 nucleotides read TGTGCCAGTAATCACAGGGGTAGAGGGGACACTGAAGCTTTCTTT.

The chain is built from TRBV5-6 and TRBJ2-3, with 11 bases lining up with TRBD1. This CDR3 is 14 amino acids long. From germline, CDR1 is SGHDT and CDR2 YYEEEE. Unmatched junction bases numbered 3, after V lost 5 bases and J lost 4 bases. The CDR3 coding sequence is TGTGCCAGCAGGGACAGGGGGCGGCCAGATACGCAGTATTTT. It is translated as CASRDRGRPDTQYF.

The chain carries TRBV18 and TRBJ1-6, with 9 bases fitting TRBD1. Germline V CDR1 and CDR2: KGHSH, LQKENI. This CDR3 is 17 amino acids long. The V gene end was trimmed by 2 bases and the J gene end by 10 bases; junction bases not matched to a gene: 12. This CDR3 is CASSPMSGTGRGSPLHF. CDR3 nucleotide sequence: TGTGCCAGCTCACCAATGTCGGGGACAGGGCGGGGGTCACCCCTCCACTTT.

This chain links TRBV6-6 with TRBJ2-1; no clear D gene. CDR1 is MNHNY, CDR2 SVGAGI, per germline (reference sequence). The CDR3 has 15 amino acids. V was trimmed by 4 bases and J by 7 bases, leaving 17 bases between them. DNA for the CDR3: TGTGCCAGCAGTTTTCCCCAGGCGCCTACTAATGAGCAGTTCTTC. Its protein product is CASSFPQAPTNEQFF.

This clone was counted once. The chain uses TRBV7-2 and TRBJ1-2; 12 bases fit TRBD1. CDR3 length equals 14 residues. The trim removed 5 bases at V and 12 bases at J, leaving 10 bases unmatched. Germline V gene data show CDR1 as SGHTA and CDR2 as FQGNSA. CDR3 loop: CASSAPGTGGAHTF. The CDR3 coding sequence is TGTGCCAGCAGCGCCCCGGGGACAGGGGGCGCCCACACCTTC.

The rearrangement uses TRBV6-5 and TRBJ1-4, with D tentatively TRBD1 (6 bases). The V end was cut by 4 bases, the J end by 5 bases, with 14 bases between. The CDR3 consists of 15 residues. Per the germline V gene, CDR1 is MNHEY and CDR2 is SVGAGI. CDR3: CASSSTGYLNEKLFF. CDR3 nucleotides: TGTGCCAGCAGTTCCACAGGGTATCTGAATGAAAAACTGTTTTTT.